Listed below are T cell receptor beta chains from one sample, sequenced in a study of blood T cell repertoires in COVID-19. The table came from immunoSEQ multiplex PCR; TCRdb's copy has only in-frame clones and leaves some out. The table lists under 50,000 clones, 85% to 90% of them singletons. Sequenced: peripheral blood. Receptor source: a man aged 45-65 years with active COVID-19. Each CDR3 is given with its conserved first and last residue. The D gene is left open where the match is weak. The size of a clone is reported for some rows only, either as once, few or many, or as a class for expanded clones.

j_call d_call clone_size v_call cdr3_aa cdr3_nt
TRBJ2-3 TRBD2 . TRBV16 CASSVAGEGNTQYF TGTGCCAGCAGCGTGGCGGGAGAGGGGAATACGCAGTATTTT
TRBJ2-7 TRBD2 . TRBV5-1 CASSLPLGGGPNEQYF TGCGCCAGCAGCTTGCCCCTGGGGGGAGGGCCTAACGAGCAGTACTTC
TRBJ1-4 . . TRBV3-1/TRBV3-2 CASSPESLGGYDEKLFF TGTGCCAGCAGCCCCGAGTCCCTAGGGGGATACGATGAAAAACTGTTTTTT
TRBJ2-1 TRBD2 . TRBV19 CASSTVLAGDSEQFF TGTGCCAGTAGTACTGTACTAGCGGGAGATAGTGAGCAGTTCTTC
TRBJ2-3 TRBD1 . TRBV4-1 CASSQGDRFSTDTQYF TGCGCCAGCAGCCAGGGGGACAGGTTTAGCACAGATACGCAGTATTTT
TRBJ2-7 TRBD2 . TRBV5-4 CASSPGGGSSYEQYF TGTGCCAGCAGCCCAGGAGGCGGGAGCTCCTACGAGCAGTACTTC
TRBJ2-5 TRBD1 . TRBV5-1 CASSSGTGTGKGETQYF TGCGCCAGCAGCTCGGGGACCGGGACAGGGAAGGGGGAGACCCAGTACTTC
TRBJ2-5 TRBD2 . TRBV28 CASSLGTSGDAKETQYF TGTGCCAGCAGTTTAGGGACTAGCGGGGATGCAAAAGAGACCCAGTACTTC
TRBJ2-6 . . TRBV5-6 CASSPGSSGANVLTF TGTGCCAGCAGTCCTGGTAGCTCTGGGGCCAACGTCCTGACTTTC
TRBJ2-1 TRBD2 . TRBV7-4 CASRPRIAGFNEQFF TGTGCCAGCAGACCCCGGATAGCGGGATTCAATGAGCAGTTCTTC
TRBJ2-7 TRBD1 medium-sized TRBV6-2/TRBV6-3 CASSYSMGQGYEQYF TGTGCCAGCAGTTACTCGATGGGACAGGGGTACGAGCAGTACTTC
TRBJ2-5 . . TRBV12-3/TRBV12-4 CASSFGETQYF TGTGCCAGCAGTTTCGGGGAGACCCAGTACTTC
TRBJ2-3 . once TRBV20-1 CSASPSGGAATDTQYF TGCAGTGCTAGTCCCTCTGGGGGGGCTGCCACAGATACGCAGTATTTT
TRBJ2-7 . . TRBV5-1 CASSLASRYEQYF TGCGCCAGCAGCTTGGCGAGCCGCTACGAGCAGTACTTC
TRBJ2-3 TRBD1 . TRBV29-1 CSVTGQGLADTQYF TGCAGCGTTACTGGACAGGGGTTGGCAGATACGCAGTATTTT
TRBJ2-7 TRBD2 few TRBV5-8 CASSESGRSSYEQYF TGTGCCAGCAGTGAGAGCGGGAGGAGCTCCTACGAGCAGTACTTC
TRBJ1-2 . . TRBV18 CASSPSGEGQGGYTF TGTGCCAGCTCACCATCAGGGGAAGGGCAAGGTGGCTACACCTTC
TRBJ1-3 . . TRBV4-1 CASSQPVSGNTIYF TGCGCCAGCAGCCAACCAGTCTCTGGAAACACCATATATTTT
TRBJ2-2 . . TRBV20-1 CSASSSGTGELFF TGCAGTGCGAGTAGTTCGGGCACCGGGGAGCTGTTTTTT
TRBJ2-1 . . TRBV7-8 CASSLDPGVYNEQFF TGTGCCAGCAGCTTAGATCCCGGGGTTTACAATGAGCAGTTCTTC
TRBJ1-3 . . TRBV9 CASSESPEVTSGNTIYF TGTGCCAGCAGCGAGAGCCCCGAGGTTACCTCTGGAAACACCATATATTTT
TRBJ2-7 TRBD1 once TRBV28 CASSLEQGLREQYF TGTGCCAGCAGTTTGGAACAGGGGTTGAGAGAGCAGTACTTC
TRBJ2-1 . . TRBV10-2 CASSGGPDEQFF TGCGCCAGCAGTGGGGGCCCCGACGAGCAGTTCTTC
TRBJ1-1 TRBD1 . TRBV5-5 CASSFQFGQGLEAFF TGTGCCAGCAGTTTCCAGTTCGGACAGGGCCTTGAAGCTTTCTTT
TRBJ2-2 TRBD2 . TRBV6-5 CASSGLVDGAELFF TGTGCCAGCTCAGGACTAGTAGACGGCGCGGAGCTGTTTTTT
TRBJ2-7 . . TRBV7-2 CASSSRGLPYEQYF TGTGCCAGCAGCTCCAGGGGTCTCCCCTACGAGCAGTACTTC
TRBJ2-5 TRBD2 once TRBV11-3 CASSLGMPGGPEETQYF TGTGCCAGCAGCTTGGGTATGCCGGGAGGGCCGGAAGAGACCCAGTACTTC
TRBJ2-3 . once TRBV7-7 CASSRSEGRTDTQYF TGTGCTAGCAGCCGCTCGGAGGGGAGGACAGATACGCAGTATTTT
TRBJ2-7 TRBD2 . TRBV3-1/TRBV3-2 CASSPLRTSSEGEQYF TGTGCCAGCAGCCCCCTCCGGACTAGCTCGGAAGGCGAGCAGTACTTC
TRBJ1-4 . . TRBV11-1 CASSLPLQEKLFF TGTGCCAGCAGCCTACCCCTACAGGAAAAACTGTTTTTT
TRBJ2-5 TRBD1 . TRBV5-1 CASSYGVSQGVRETQYF TGCGCCAGCAGCTATGGGGTGTCCCAGGGGGTGCGGGAGACCCAGTACTTC
TRBJ1-5 . . TRBV19 CASSIRGSLGRDNQPQHF TGTGCCAGTAGTATTCGGGGGAGCTTAGGACGAGACAATCAGCCCCAGCATTTT
TRBJ2-3 . . TRBV5-1 CASSLWGLLTDTQYF TGCGCCAGCAGCTTGTGGGGCCTCCTCACAGATACGCAGTATTTT
TRBJ1-1 . . TRBV29-1 CSVDSNTEAFF TGCAGCGTCGACAGTAACACTGAAGCTTTCTTT
TRBJ1-5 TRBD1 . TRBV6-6 CASSIRTGNQPQHF TGTGCCAGCAGTATCCGGACAGGTAATCAGCCCCAGCATTTT
TRBJ1-3 . . TRBV6-5 CASRGTLSGNTIYF TGTGCCAGCAGGGGGACATTAAGTGGAAACACCATATATTTT
TRBJ2-7 . . TRBV5-5 CASRQNFEQYF TGTGCCAGCAGGCAAAACTTCGAGCAGTACTTC
TRBJ2-3 TRBD2 . TRBV12-5 CASGLGSGGAWADTQYF TGTGCTAGTGGTTTGGGAAGCGGGGGGGCCTGGGCAGATACGCAGTATTTT
TRBJ2-5 . . TRBV7-2 CASTNQLQETQYF TGTGCCAGCACCAATCAACTTCAAGAGACCCAGTACTTC
TRBJ1-5 . . TRBV7-8 CASSLNPRGKGRNQPQHF TGTGCCAGCAGCTTGAATCCGCGGGGGAAGGGTCGCAATCAGCCCCAGCATTTT
TRBJ2-1 . . TRBV28 CASSNPGLPNEQFF TGTGCCAGCAGTAATCCGGGACTCCCCAATGAGCAGTTCTTC
TRBJ2-5 TRBD2 . TRBV4-1 CASRRGGQETQYF TGCGCCAGCAGGCGGGGGGGTCAAGAGACCCAGTACTTC
TRBJ2-3 TRBD2 . TRBV19 CAASSGTSGATDTQYF TGTGCCGCATCATCCGGGACTAGCGGGGCCACAGATACGCAGTATTTT
TRBJ2-1 TRBD2 . TRBV11-3 CASRKTGTSNRNEQFF TGTGCCAGCAGGAAGACCGGGACTAGCAACCGCAATGAGCAGTTCTTC
TRBJ2-7 TRBD1 . TRBV5-1 CASGVTGGYEQYF TGCGCCAGCGGGGTGACAGGGGGCTACGAGCAGTACTTC
TRBJ1-3 TRBD1 . TRBV6-6 CASSYRGPSGNTIYF TGTGCCAGCAGTTACAGGGGGCCCTCTGGAAACACCATATATTTT
TRBJ2-5 TRBD2 . TRBV18 CASSPGLAGSGTGTQYF TGTGCCAGCTCACCGGGACTAGCGGGGTCCGGGACGGGGACCCAGTACTTC
TRBJ2-7 TRBD2 . TRBV4-2 CASSQTPSGGFNEQYF TGTGCCAGCAGCCAGACCCCTAGCGGGGGGTTTAACGAGCAGTACTTC
TRBJ2-3 TRBD1 few TRBV5-8 CASSLPTDRGLPDTQYF TGTGCCAGCAGCCTCCCCACGGACAGGGGGCTGCCAGATACGCAGTATTTT
TRBJ2-7 . . TRBV19 CASSAGQMSYEQYF TGTGCCAGTAGTGCCGGACAGATGTCCTACGAGCAGTACTTC
TRBJ2-7 TRBD2 . TRBV4-2 CASSQGPSASGRSYEQYF TGTGCCAGCAGCCAGGGCCCCTCGGCTAGCGGGAGAAGCTACGAGCAGTACTTC
TRBJ2-1 TRBD1 . TRBV5-1 CASSLNEGASYNEQFF TGCGCCAGCAGCTTGAATGAGGGGGCCTCCTACAATGAGCAGTTCTTC
TRBJ2-7 . . TRBV4-2 CASSPSAQGKGYEQYF TGTGCCAGCAGCCCCAGTGCCCAGGGCAAAGGGTACGAGCAGTACTTC
TRBJ2-6 . . TRBV27 CASSSGAGANVLTF TGTGCCAGCAGTTCAGGGGCTGGGGCCAACGTCCTGACTTTC
TRBJ2-3 . . TRBV21-1 CASSTSDRGRGADTQYF TGTGCCAGCAGCACATCGGACAGGGGCCGCGGGGCAGATACGCAGTATTTT